A single sample gave rise to the 20 T cell receptor beta chains below, sequenced in a study of blood T cells in healthy people across ages. A second PCR, run for roughly 7 to 11 cycles, used a sample-barcoded 5' primer plus a J-beta primer mix. Using its own MiXCR run on the 5' RACE reads, TCRdb lists one record per CDR3 protein. The data contain some 760,000 distinct CDR3 sequences, around 25% of them singletons. This same sample was also taken into another study, of T cells of mothers and their children.

Sequenced input: blood. Every receptor here comes from a boy younger than 18 in good health.

Concerning this clonotype: A much larger clone is a single base away; this may be a read error. This chain connects TRBV11-2 to TRBJ2-4, with D tentatively TRBD1 (6 bases). Looked up from germline, CDR1 is SGHAT and CDR2 is FQNNGV. The CDR3 contains 15 residues. Trimming removed 9 bases at V and 0 bases at J, with 15 bases between. CDR3 coding DNA: TGTGCCAGAAGCCCCCAGGGGCTAGCCAAAAACATTCAGTACTTC. Amino acid sequence: CARSPQGLAKNIQYF.

This chain uses TRBV4-1 with TRBJ1-5; D may be TRBD1 (5 bases). From germline, CDR1 is MGHRA and CDR2 YSYEKL. The ends were cut back, 0 bases at V and 0 bases at J, with 12 bases in the middle. CDR3 length: 17 amino acids. The CDR3 coding sequence is TGCGCCAGCAGCCAAGATAACCCAGGGCATAGCAATCAGCCCCAGCATTTT. Its translation: CASSQDNPGHSNQPQHF.

The chain is built from TRBV27 and TRBJ2-5, with D possibly being TRBD2 (5 bases). The J call is doubtful: the DNA matches TRBJ2-1 better. This CDR3 spans 17 amino acids. CDR1 is MNHEY, CDR2 SMNVEV, per germline (reference sequence). CDR3 amino acids: CASSPLIYGKTSNEQFF. The CDR3 DNA reads TGTGCCAGCAGTCCCCTCATTTACGGGAAAACGAGCAATGAGCAGTTCTTC.

This chain uses TRBV28 with TRBJ1-1, with a tentative D call TRBD1 (6 bases). V was pared by 6 bases and J by 7 bases, with 18 bases between. The CDR3 consists of 14 residues. Germline assignment: CDR1 MDHEN and CDR2 SYDVKM. CDR3 loop: CASRPLVGTFEAFF. The DNA of the CDR3 is TGTGCCAGCAGACCCCTGGTCGGGACATTTGAAGCTTTCTTT. Supplemented by reference TRBV28 and TRBJ1-1, the full variable domain reads DVKVTQSSRYLVKRTGEKVFLECVQDMDHENMFWYRQDPGLGLRLIYFSYDVKMKEKGDIPEGYSVSREKKERFSLILESASTNQTSMYLCASRPLVGTFEAFFGQGTRLTVV.

The chain recombines TRBV20-1 with TRBJ2-5; 7 bases are a match to TRBD2. Germline CDR1 reads DFQATT; CDR2 reads SNEGSKA (reference sequence). V dropped 8 bases and J dropped 1; count of bases not matched to a gene: 13. This CDR3 is built from 15 residues. The CDR3 nucleotides are TGCAGTCACTCTGACCGACCGGGGGGCCAAGAGACCCAGTACTTC. This sequence encodes CSHSDRPGGQETQYF.

This clonotype occurred a few times. CDR3 bases: TGCGCCAGCAGGAGGTGGGGGACGGCGAACACTGAAGCTTTCTTT. This sequence encodes CASRRWGTANTEAFF. The rearrangement uses TRBV4-1 and TRBJ1-1, with D maybe TRBD1 (5 bases). The germline V gene encodes CDR1 MGHRA and CDR2 YSYEKL. Trimming shortened V by 6 bases and J by 1 base, and 15 bases separated the two germline ends. CDR3 length: 15 amino acids.

The J gene is TRBJ1-6, the V gene TRBV29-1; 9 bases are shared with TRBD1. V gave up 8 bases and J gave up 4 bases; unmatched junction bases: 9. The CDR3 extends over 15 amino acids. Germline loops: CDR1 SQVTM, CDR2 ANQGSEA. The CDR3 DNA is TGCAGCCTTTTTGATGGGACAGGGTATAATTCACCCCTCCACTTT. Translating gives CSLFDGTGYNSPLHF.

This clonotype turned up a few times. At one end the junction does not follow the germline gene, possibly because of a read error. The chain recombines TRBV7-2 with TRBJ2-5; the D is unclear. Germline V gene data show CDR1 as SGHTA and CDR2 as FQGNSA. The CDR3 extends over 14 amino acids. The DNA of the CDR3 is TGTGCCAGCAGCTTAGCTTCGTACCAAGAGACCCAGTACTTT. It yields the protein CASSLASYQETQYF. Full variable domain (missing parts from reference TRBV7-2 and TRBJ2-5): GAGVSQSPSNKVTEKGKDVELRCDPISGHTALYWYRQSLGQGLEFLIYFQGNSAPDKSGLPSDRFSAERTGGSVSTLTIQRTQQEDSAVYLCASSLASYQETQYFGPGTRLLVL.

The gene calls are TRBV24-1 and TRBJ2-4; D may be TRBD2 (5 bases). Trimming took off 1 base at V and 8 bases at J, with 11 bases between the two ends. The length of the CDR3 is 14 residues. The germline V gene has CDR1 KGHDR and CDR2 SFDVKD. The CDR3 DNA is TGTGCCACCAGTGATTTTCGGCGGACTGACATTCAGTACTTC. Protein sequence: CATSDFRRTDIQYF.

The chain uses TRBV20-1 and TRBJ1-1; D may be TRBD1 (5 bases). Germline V CDR1 and CDR2: DFQATT, SNEGSKA (reference sequence). The V end lost 0 bases, the J end lost 3 bases, and 14 bases lay between the germline ends. The CDR3 has 15 amino acids. This CDR3 reads CSARDRDGGDTEAFF. For the CDR3, the DNA is TGCAGTGCTAGAGATCGGGACGGTGGGGACACTGAAGCTTTCTTT.

This clonotype has a handful of counts. The chain employs TRBV4-3 and TRBJ2-5; D gene unclear. The assigned J gene may be wrong: the sequence end matches TRBJ2-1 better. CDR3 length: 15 residues. Germline values: CDR1 LGHNA, CDR2 YSLEER. CDR3 coding DNA: TGCGCCAGCAGCCCCCACCCAACTCCCTACAATGAGCAGTTCTTC. Protein product: CASSPHPTPYNEQFF.

V gene TRBV4-2 combines with J gene TRBJ1-4, with 8 bases lining up with TRBD1. V lost 2 bases, J lost 3 bases, and 2 bases stayed unmatched. The CDR3 sequence is 15 residues long. CDR1 is LGHNA, CDR2 YNFKEQ, per germline. CDR3 in DNA: TGTGCCAGCAGCCAACAGGGGGCGGCTAATGAAAAACTGTTTTTT. This gives the protein CASSQQGAANEKLFF.

This clonotype has just a few counts. V and J are TRBV28 and TRBJ2-7, with a tentative D call TRBD1 (5 bases). CDR1 MDHEN and CDR2 SYDVKM come from the germline V gene. The CDR3 has 14 residues. The V gene lost 3 bases and the J gene lost 1 base, with 10 bases spanning the gap. This chain's CDR3 is CASSFLQGSYEQYF. The CDR3 DNA follows: TGTGCCAGCAGTTTTCTGCAGGGATCCTACGAGCAGTACTTC.

V gene TRBV9 combines with J gene TRBJ2-2; no reliable D call. Germline V gene data show CDR1 as SGDLS and CDR2 as YYNGEE. Trimming removed 3 bases from V and 2 bases from J, with 8 bases in between. The CDR3 is 14 amino acids. CDR3 sequence: CASSEPGNTGELFF. Written as DNA, the CDR3 is TGTGCCAGCAGCGAGCCGGGCAACACCGGGGAGCTGTTTTTT.

Only a few counts were recorded for this clonotype. The chain links TRBV9 to TRBJ2-3; D gene ambiguous. The CDR3 consists of 14 residues. V was cut by 3 bases and J by 4 bases, with 12 bases left in between. The germline V gene has CDR1 SGDLS and CDR2 YYNGEE. The CDR3 DNA is TGTGCCAGCAGCGATATGGGTACCGCAGATACGCAGTATTTT. Translating it yields CASSDMGTADTQYF.

The chain is built from TRBV5-7 and TRBJ2-7, with D unclear. TRBV5-7 is an ORF for which the function is uncertain. This CDR3 is built from 14 residues. The V gene lost 3 bases and the J gene lost 0 bases, with 10 bases spanning the gap. CDR3 DNA: TGTGCCAGCAGCTGTCCAGGATTCTCCTACGAGCAGTACTTC. Amino acids: CASSCPGFSYEQYF.

The J gene is TRBJ2-3, the V gene TRBV18; D is perhaps TRBD1 (5 bases). The germline V and J ends were trimmed by 0 bases and 2 bases, with 9 bases remaining between them. This CDR3 is 15 amino acids long. Germline V gives CDR1 KGHSH, CDR2 LQKENI. The CDR3 region is CASSPPTTATDTQYF. DNA for the CDR3: TGTGCCAGCTCACCACCGACGACAGCCACAGATACGCAGTATTTT.

J is TRBJ2-1 and V is TRBV12-3 or TRBV12-4, with TRBD2 identical over 12 bases. The CDR3 is made up of 14 amino acids. The junction had 4 bases not matched to a gene; V was cut back by 7 bases and J by 6 bases. The CDR3 region is CASIPSGRANEQFF. In DNA, the CDR3 is TGTGCCAGCATCCCTAGCGGGAGGGCCAATGAGCAGTTCTTC.

In its sample, this clonotype was seen a few times. CDR3 protein: CASSLSGNVHEQYF. CDR3 nucleotide sequence: TGTGCCAGCAGTTTATCAGGGAATGTCCACGAGCAGTACTTC. V gene TRBV27 combines with J gene TRBJ2-7; D not certain. Per germline, CDR1 MNHEY and CDR2 SMNVEV (reference sequence). This CDR3 region has 14 residues. Trimming removed 0 bases from V and 5 bases from J, with 11 bases in between.

The chain combines TRBV10-3 with TRBJ2-1, with 9 bases identical to TRBD2. CDR3 size: 15 residues. Germline CDR1 is ENHRY and CDR2 is SYGVKD. V shed 6 bases and J 7 bases; nucleotides not matched to a gene: 10. CDR3 coding DNA: TGTGCCATCAGCGGCCTAGCGGGGATAGAAAATGAGCAGTTCTTC. This sequence encodes CAISGLAGIENEQFF.